This T cell receptor (beta chain) was identified in a study of shared clonotypes between healthy human individuals. About the study: Three plates were used per donor for CD4 naive, three for CD4 memory, two for CD8 naive and one for CD8 memory.

Study-wide points: Despite large depth, rarefaction showed incomplete sorted-subset sequencing.

Donors included only healthy HIV-negative adults lacking recent acute infections or vaccinations. For each subset, genomic DNA was distributed in equal portions over several immunoSEQ plates. The table came from immunoSEQ multiplex PCR; TCRdb's copy has only in-frame clones and leaves some out. The profile shows about 1,500,000 clones, around 97% of them singletons. As concerns this clone: Antigen specificity is unknown.

The V gene end was trimmed by 5 bases and the J gene end by 7 bases; junction bases not matched to a gene: 12. The CDR3 covers 16 residues. CDR1 is LNHDA, CDR2 SQIVND, per germline (reference sequence). Sequencing was performed on naive CD4+ T cells sorted from blood. The subset here: CD45RA+ positively selected. The TCR comes from a man younger than 45 in good health. This chain connects TRBV19 to TRBJ1-5; 9 bases fit TRBD1. In DNA form, the CDR3 reads TGTGCCAGTAGTGGAAACCGGGACAGGGTCGTGCAGCCCCAGCATTTT. Translating gives CASSGNRDRVVQPQHF.